This T cell receptor (beta chain) derives from a study of identical twins. Study-level points and caveats: The analysis was cross-sectional rather than longitudinal within donors. Out-of-frame alpha sequences shared by twins were enriched for low generation probability.

Everyone who gave samples was a healthy Caucasian. On this clonotype: What it binds is not known.

J was trimmed by 6 bases and V by 7 bases; bases with no gene match: 7. The CDR3 is 13 residues long. Looked up from germline, CDR1 is SQVTM and CDR2 is ANQGSEA. Each CDR3 protein is one row after TCRdb ran MiXCR on the 5' RACE reads. The repertoire holds 600,000 to 850,000 distinct CDR3 sequences, with 15% to 20% as singletons. These data also featured in a second study, about T cells expressing NK-cell markers.

V is TRBV29-1 and J is TRBJ2-1, with 9 bases aligning to TRBD1. The receptor was isolated from a woman aged 18 to 35 in good health. The material sequenced was PBMCs. In nucleotides, the CDR3 is TGCAGCGCATCTAGGGGACAGGGCAATGAGCAGTTCTTC. It codes for CSASRGQGNEQFF.